This is a list of T cell receptor beta chains from one sample in a study of technical replicates of blood from a few donors. Profiled with immunoSEQ multiplex PCR; TCRdb holds only in-frame clones, not every one. The sample includes 85,000 to 100,000 clones, under 97% of them seen just once. The sample was T cells isolated from PBMCs. These receptors all come from a human donor in good health. Both conserved end residues are part of each CDR3. A D gene is named only where the DNA matches it firmly. A clone size is listed for some rows: how often the clone was seen (once, few, many), or a class if it is expanded.

cdr3_nt	cdr3_aa	v_call	j_call	clone_size	d_call
TGCGCCAGCAGCCAAGACCAAAGCGGGATCGGGGCAGATACGCAGTATTTT	CASSQDQSGIGADTQYF	TRBV4-1	TRBJ2-3	NA	TRBD2
TGTGCCAGCAGTGACGTGACTAGCGGGCGACCCTACGAGCAGTACTTC	CASSDVTSGRPYEQYF	TRBV27	TRBJ2-7	NA	TRBD2
TGTGCCAGCAGCTTGGGACTAGGCTCCTACAATGAGCAGTTCTTC	CASSLGLGSYNEQFF	TRBV5-4	TRBJ2-1	NA	NA
TGTGCCAGCAGGTCAGGGCTTAGCAATCAGCCCCAGCATTTT	CASRSGLSNQPQHF	TRBV27	TRBJ1-5	NA	NA
TGCGCCACCAGGACAGGACCAAACAATGAGCAGTTCTTC	CATRTGPNNEQFF	TRBV5-1	TRBJ2-1	NA	TRBD1
TGTGCCAGCAGCAAAGACTCGGAGGCACTACGAGAGCAGTACTTC	CASSKDSEALREQYF	TRBV21-1	TRBJ2-7	once	NA
TGTGCCAGTAGGGGCTTCACAGATACGCAGTATTTT	CASRGFTDTQYF	TRBV7-9	TRBJ2-3	NA	NA
TGTGCCAGCAGCGTTGACAGGCTGAACACTGAAGCTTTCTTT	CASSVDRLNTEAFF	TRBV5-4	TRBJ1-1	NA	NA
TGTGCCATCAAATCTAGCGGGAGGATGACAGATACGCAGTATTTT	CAIKSSGRMTDTQYF	TRBV10-3	TRBJ2-3	NA	TRBD2
TGTGCCAGCAGTTTGCTCCCACGGACAGGGAATGGCTACACCTTC	CASSLLPRTGNGYTF	TRBV27	TRBJ1-2	NA	TRBD1
TGTGCCAGTAGTATCGGGAAGGATAATGAAAAACTGTTTTTT	CASSIGKDNEKLFF	TRBV19	TRBJ1-4	NA	NA
TGTGCCAGCAGCTTAGTATCCCTCCGCAGATTGAACACTGAAGCTTTCTTT	CASSLVSLRRLNTEAFF	TRBV11-2	TRBJ1-1	NA	NA
TGTGCCAGCGCGGGTATAGGCTACACCTTC	CASAGIGYTF	TRBV2	TRBJ1-2	NA	NA
TGTGCCAGCAGCTTAGCTAGGATCGACAGGGGAGCTTTCTTT	CASSLARIDRGAFF	TRBV7-9	TRBJ1-1	NA	TRBD1
TGTGCCAGCCGCCTCTCGCGCGGGAGTGGCAATGAGCAGTTCTTC	CASRLSRGSGNEQFF	TRBV28	TRBJ2-1	NA	TRBD2
TGCGCCAGCAGCTTGCGTACAGGGGGCACTGAAGCTTTCTTT	CASSLRTGGTEAFF	TRBV5-1	TRBJ1-1	NA	TRBD1
TGCGCCAGCAGCTTGTTGGGACAGCGCTACGAGCGGTACTTC	CASSLLGQRYERYF	TRBV5-1	TRBJ2-7	NA	TRBD1